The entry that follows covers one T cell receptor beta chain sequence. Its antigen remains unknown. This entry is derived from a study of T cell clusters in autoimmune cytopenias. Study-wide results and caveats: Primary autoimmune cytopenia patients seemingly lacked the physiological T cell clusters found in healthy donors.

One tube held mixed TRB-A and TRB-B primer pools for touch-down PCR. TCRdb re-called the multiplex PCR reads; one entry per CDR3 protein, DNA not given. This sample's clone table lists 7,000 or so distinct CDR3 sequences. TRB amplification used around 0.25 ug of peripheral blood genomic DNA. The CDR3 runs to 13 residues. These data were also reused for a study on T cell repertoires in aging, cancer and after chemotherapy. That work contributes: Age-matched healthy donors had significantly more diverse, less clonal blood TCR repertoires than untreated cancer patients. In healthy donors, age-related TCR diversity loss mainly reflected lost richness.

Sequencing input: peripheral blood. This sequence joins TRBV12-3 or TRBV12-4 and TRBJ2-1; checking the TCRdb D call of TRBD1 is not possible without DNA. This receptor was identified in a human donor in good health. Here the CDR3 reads CASSKGTINEQFF.